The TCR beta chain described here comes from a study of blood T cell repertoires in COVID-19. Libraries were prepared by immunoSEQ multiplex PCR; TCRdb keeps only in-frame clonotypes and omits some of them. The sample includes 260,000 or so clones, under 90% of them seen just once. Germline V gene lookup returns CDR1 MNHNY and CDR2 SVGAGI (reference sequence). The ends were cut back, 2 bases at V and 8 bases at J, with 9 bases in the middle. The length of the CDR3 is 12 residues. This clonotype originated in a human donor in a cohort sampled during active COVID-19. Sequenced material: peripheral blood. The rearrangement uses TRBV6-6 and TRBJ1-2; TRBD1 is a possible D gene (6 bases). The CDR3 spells CASSYGGEGYTF. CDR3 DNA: TGTGCCAGCAGTTACGGGGGCGAGGGCTACACCTTC.